The subject of this entry is one T cell receptor (beta chain). The antigen this receptor binds is unknown. No qualities accompany the bases; no much larger clone lies one base away. The record originates from a study of regulatory and conventional T cells in breast cancer (dated by TCRdb to about 2015). The CDR3, from cysteine to phenylalanine, totals 14 residues. The DNA shown is the 42-base CDR3, in frame from base 1. V has 6 bases trimmed and J has 2 bases trimmed; junction bases matching no gene number 7. From a lookup of the germline V gene, CDR1 and CDR2 are SGHVS and FQNEAQ. Receptors were amplified or captured by PCR. Sequenced on an Illumina MiSeq. The public reads were run again by TCRdb, first through fastp at Q25 and then through MiXCR, and only productive beta chains were kept. Entries that share a CDR3 protein sequence are merged under the most common genes and DNA. Across this sample there are more than 15,000 distinct CDR3 sequences, with around 30% seen only once. The top ten clonotypes cover 1.5% to 2% of the sample.

The sequence derives from a female donor in good health. The sequencing sample was made of conventional T cells from blood. This chain joins TRBV7-8 to TRBJ2-7; TRBD2 agrees with 7 junctional bases. The CDR3 protein sequence reads: CASSTSARPYEQYF. The bases are TGTGCCAGCAGTACTAGCGCCAGACCCTACGAGCAGTACTTC.